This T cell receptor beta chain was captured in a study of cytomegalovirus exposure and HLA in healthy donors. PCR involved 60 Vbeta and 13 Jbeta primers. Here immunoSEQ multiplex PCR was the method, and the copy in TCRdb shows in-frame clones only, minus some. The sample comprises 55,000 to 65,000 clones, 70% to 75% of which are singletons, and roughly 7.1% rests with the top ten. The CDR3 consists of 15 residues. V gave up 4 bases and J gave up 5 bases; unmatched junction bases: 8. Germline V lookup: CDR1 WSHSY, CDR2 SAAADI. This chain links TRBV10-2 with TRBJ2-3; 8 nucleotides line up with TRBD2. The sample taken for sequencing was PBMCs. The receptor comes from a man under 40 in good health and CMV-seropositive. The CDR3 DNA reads TGCGCCAGCAGTGGGCCGAACGGGGGGGTAGATACGCAGTATTTT. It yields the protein CASSGPNGGVDTQYF.